The 3 T cell receptor beta chains below all came from one sample that was sequenced in a study of tumor-infiltrating lymphocytes in oesophageal squamous cell carcinoma. Each CDR3 protein gets one entry after TCRdb re-called the PCR reads with MiXCR. The sample has 15,000 to 20,000 distinct CDR3 sequences, approximately 46% seen once; the top ten hold roughly 37%. The specimen was blood. The receptors here all came from a female donor with esophageal squamous cell carcinoma.

This clonotype occurred many times. With a much larger clone just one base away, this may be a read error. The V call is TRBV25-1, the J call TRBJ2-3; tentative D call: TRBD2 (5 bases). Germline V gives CDR1 MGHDK, CDR2 SYGVNS. The CDR3 sequence is 13 residues long. V was pared by 4 bases and J by 14 bases, with 19 bases between. CDR3 protein: CASSAEYTGELYF. CDR3 sequence (DNA): TGTGCCAGCAGTGCTGAATACACCGGGGAGCTGTATTTT. The whole variable domain, remainder taken from reference TRBV25-1 and TRBJ2-3, is EADIYQTPRYLVIGTGKKITLECSQTMGHDKMYWYQQDPGMELHLIHYSYGVNSTEKGDLSSESTVSRIRTEHFPLTLESARPSHTSQYLCASSAEYTGELYFGPGTRLTVL.

This clonotype showed up just a few times. Since the CDR3 does not end with the conserved phenylalanine or tryptophan, this likely comes from a read error. No DNA is shown, since the ends of the CDR3 on it are uncertain; the CDR3 is the one TCRdb lists. CDR3 sequence reads: CASNRAGLGDYGYTFGS. The chain combines TRBV6-1 with TRBJ2-3; the D call in the table, TRBD1, was not verified against the DNA. Germline assignment: CDR1 MNHNS and CDR2 SASEGT. The CDR3 totals 17 residues, both ends included.

This rearrangement joins TRBV6-1 to TRBJ1-5, with 8 nucleotides matching TRBD1. This CDR3 is 16 amino acids long. The junction had 8 bases not matched to a gene; V was cut back by 2 bases and J by 5 bases. Germline CDR1 reads MNHNS; CDR2 reads SASEGT. The CDR3 sequence is CASSERGQALHQPQHF. CDR3 coding DNA: TGTGCCAGCAGTGAACGGGGACAGGCACTTCATCAGCCCCAGCATTTT.